One sample yielded the 9 T cell receptor beta chains listed below, sequenced in a study of spatial heterogeneity in lung cancer. Findings and limits, study-wide: Counts of expanded alpha and beta TCRs within tumors tracked the tumor nonsynonymous mutation count.

Their antigens are not known. Noted time point: sample taken at primary tumor resection. Each CDR3 protein gets one entry after TCRdb re-called the 5' RACE reads with MiXCR. The sample consists of 11,000 to 15,000 distinct CDR3 sequences, about 4.4% of them appearing once. The source was lung tumor tissue, collected at surgery. The receptors originated from a female donor with early-stage non-small cell lung cancer.

Ten or more counts support this clonotype. A library made for alpha chains picked up this beta chain off target, so its size means little. This sequence joins TRBV10-1 and TRBJ2-3; no reliable D call. V was trimmed by 5 bases and J by 4 bases, leaving 19 bases between them. CDR1 WNHNN and CDR2 SYGVQD come from the germline V gene (reference sequence). The CDR3 contains 16 residues. The CDR3 protein is CASSQLIEGWADTQYF. The CDR3 region has the DNA TGCGCCAGCAGTCAACTTATTGAAGGATGGGCAGATACGCAGTATTTT.

This clonotype was counted many times. The library was designed around alpha chains, so this beta chain is a stray read whose abundance carries little weight. CDR3 sequence reads: CASSMTATANIQYF. The CDR3 DNA reads as TGTGCCAGCAGTATGACAGCCACGGCGAACATTCAGTACTTC. This chain connects TRBV2 to TRBJ2-4; the D gene is possibly TRBD1 (5 bases). The CDR3 has 14 residues. Germline CDR1 is SNHLY and CDR2 is FYNNEI. The V end was cut by 5 bases, the J end by 7 bases, with 15 bases between.

In its sample, this clonotype was seen many times. This beta chain turned up in a library designed for alpha chains; as an off-target read, its abundance says little. CDR3 sequence: CASSLPRGLYNEQFF. The DNA of the CDR3 is TGTGCCAGCAGCTTGCCGCGGGGTTTATACAATGAGCAGTTCTTC. The chain joins TRBV5-4 to TRBJ2-1; perhaps TRBD2 as D (6 bases). Looked up from germline, CDR1 is SGHNT and CDR2 is YYREEE (reference sequence). The CDR3 totals 15 residues. V lost 1 base and J lost 4, with 12 bases in between. The complete variable domain, with remaining parts taken from reference TRBV5-4 and TRBJ2-1, reads ETGVTQSPTHLIKTRGQQVTLRCSSQSGHNTVSWYQQALGQGPQFIFQYYREEENGRGNFPPRFSGLQFPNYSSELNVNALELDDSALYLCASSLPRGLYNEQFFGPGTRLTVL.

There are many counts of this clonotype. This beta chain represents an off-target read in a library built for alpha chains; its size is of limited meaning. This chain uses TRBV7-9 with TRBJ1-2; D is perhaps TRBD1 (5 bases). The germline V gene encodes CDR1 SEHNR and CDR2 FQNEAQ (reference sequence). This CDR3 contains 13 residues. V lost 5 bases to trimming and J lost 8 bases, with 15 bases between them. CDR3 residues: CASSRETVVGYTF. The CDR3, as DNA: TGTGCCAGCAGCAGGGAGACAGTCGTAGGCTACACCTTC.

This clonotype came up many times. With the library built for alpha chains, this beta chain is off target and its frequency is not meaningful. The rearrangement links TRBV5-1 to TRBJ2-3; 9 positions match TRBD2. The CDR3 runs 14 residues. Germline lookup yields CDR1 SGHRS and CDR2 YFSETQ. V dropped 5 bases and J dropped 2; count of bases not matched to a gene: 3. In DNA form, the CDR3 reads TGCGCCAGCAGGACTAGCGGATACACAGATACGCAGTATTTT. This translates into CASRTSGYTDTQYF.

This clonotype appeared many times. With the library built for alpha chains, this beta chain is off target and its frequency is not meaningful. The V gene is TRBV5-1, the J gene TRBJ1-1, with 7 bases identical to TRBD1. J was trimmed by 6 bases and V by 4 bases; bases with no gene match: 9. The CDR3 is 14 residues long. Germline assignment: CDR1 SGHRS and CDR2 YFSETQ. The CDR3 nucleotides are TGCGCCAGCAGCCCCGTCCCCCAGGGGGCTGAAGCTTTCTTT. It codes for CASSPVPQGAEAFF.

This clonotype was picked up many times. This beta chain is off target for a library built for alpha chains, so its abundance means little. V usage is TRBV6-6 and J usage is TRBJ2-3; D may be TRBD2 (6 bases). There are 13 residues in the CDR3. Trimming shortened V by 4 bases and J by 6 bases, and 11 bases separated the two germline ends. From germline, CDR1 is MNHNY and CDR2 SVGAGI (reference sequence). The CDR3 here is CASSLLATDTQYF. In nucleotides, the CDR3 is TGTGCCAGCAGTTTGCTAGCGACGGATACGCAGTATTTT.

This clonotype was counted ten times or more. A library prepared for alpha chains yielded this beta chain as an off-target read; its size is of little meaning. This chain connects TRBV11-2 to TRBJ1-4, with 9 bases aligning to TRBD1. J gave up 13 bases and V 4 bases, and 10 bases lay outside the gene matches. Germline assignment: CDR1 SGHAT and CDR2 FQNNGV. The CDR3 is 14 residues long. CDR3 loop: CASSSEQGAEGLFF. CDR3 bases: TGTGCCAGCAGCTCCGAACAGGGGGCCGAGGGACTGTTTTTT.

As regards this clonotype: The library was built for alpha chains, so this beta chain is an off-target read and its size means little. The chain has TRBV7-9 and TRBJ1-3; D uncertain. Between the trimmed V and J ends, which lost 11 bases and 0 bases, there was a span of 14 bases. Per the germline V gene, CDR1 is SEHNR and CDR2 is FQNEAQ (reference sequence). The CDR3 is 14 residues long. CDR3: CAFGRLSSGNTIYF. Here the CDR3 DNA reads TGTGCCTTCGGGCGGTTAAGCTCTGGAAACACCATATATTTT.